The clone carrying this T cell receptor beta chain has just a few counts. What it binds is not known. RNA extraction and reverse transcription yielded cDNA as sequencing template. The table came from immunoSEQ multiplex PCR; TCRdb's copy has only in-frame clones and leaves some out. The repertoire holds approximately 210,000 clones, less than 50% seen once, with about 2.6% in the top ten. The CDR3 spans 16 residues. V gave up 1 base and J gave up 3 bases, with 15 bases separating them. Germline V gives CDR1 LNHDA, CDR2 SQIVND (reference sequence). Treatment defined: oral pan-JAK inhibitor, 5-10 mg twice daily. The record originates from a study of CD8+ T cells in alopecia areata. Notes on the study in general: Tofacitinib significantly reduced both scalp clonality and expanded CD8+ clones among the top 100. Scalp samples also yield sequences of resident alphabeta T cells from normal skin.

This receptor was taken from a human donor with alopecia areata. The sample was CD4+ T cells sorted from blood, taken at approximately week 36, from a patient treated with tofacitinib. The rearrangement uses TRBV19 and TRBJ1-2; D ambiguous. CDR3 in DNA: TGTGCCAGTAGTATAGGGGCACAGCCACGGTACTATGGCTACACCTTC. Translating it yields CASSIGAQPRYYGYTF.